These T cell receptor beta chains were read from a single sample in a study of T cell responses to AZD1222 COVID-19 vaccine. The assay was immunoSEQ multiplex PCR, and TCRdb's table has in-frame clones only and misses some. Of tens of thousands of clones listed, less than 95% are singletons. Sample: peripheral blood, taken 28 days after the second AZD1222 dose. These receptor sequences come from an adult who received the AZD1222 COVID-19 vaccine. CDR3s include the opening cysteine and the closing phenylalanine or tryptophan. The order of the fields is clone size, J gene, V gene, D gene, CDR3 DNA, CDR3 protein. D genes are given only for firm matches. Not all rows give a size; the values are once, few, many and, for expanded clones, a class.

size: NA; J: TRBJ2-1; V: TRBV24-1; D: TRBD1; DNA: TGTGCCACCAGTGCGGACAGGGGGGACTACAATGAGCAGTTCTTC; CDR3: CATSADRGDYNEQFF
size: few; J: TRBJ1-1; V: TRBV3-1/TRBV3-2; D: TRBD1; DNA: TGTGCCAGCAGTCCCGGGACAGGGAGCACTGAAGCTTTCTTT; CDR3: CASSPGTGSTEAFF
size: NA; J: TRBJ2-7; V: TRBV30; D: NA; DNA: TGTGCCTGGAGTTCCCCAGGGATTGGCTACGAGCAGTACTTC; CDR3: CAWSSPGIGYEQYF
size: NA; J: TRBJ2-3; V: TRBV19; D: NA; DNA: TGTGCCAGTAGGGGACTGACGAGCACAGATACGCAGTATTTT; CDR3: CASRGLTSTDTQYF
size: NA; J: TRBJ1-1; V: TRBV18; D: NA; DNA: TGTGCCAGCTCACCACCAACAGGGAACACTGAAGCTTTCTTT; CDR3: CASSPPTGNTEAFF
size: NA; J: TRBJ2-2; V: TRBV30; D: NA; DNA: TGTGCCTGGAAGGGCGGGACGGCAAACACCGGGGAGCTGTTTTTT; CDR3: CAWKGGTANTGELFF
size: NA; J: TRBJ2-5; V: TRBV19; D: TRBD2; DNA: TGTGCCAGTAGTTTAAATCCCGCCGCGGGAGGCGGGTGGAGAGAGACCCAGTACTTC; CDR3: CASSLNPAAGGGWRETQYF
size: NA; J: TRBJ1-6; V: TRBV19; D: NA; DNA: TGTGCCAGTCGGGAGGGCCAAGCGAATAATTCACCCCTCCACTTT; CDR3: CASREGQANNSPLHF
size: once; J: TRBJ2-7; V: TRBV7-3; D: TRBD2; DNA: TGTGCCAGCAGCTTAGGCCCACTAGCGGAAGACGTCTCCTACGAGCAGTACTTC; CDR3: CASSLGPLAEDVSYEQYF
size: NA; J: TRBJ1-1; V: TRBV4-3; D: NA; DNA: TGCGCCAGCAGCCAGGGCATGAACACTGAAGCTTTCTTT; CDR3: CASSQGMNTEAFF
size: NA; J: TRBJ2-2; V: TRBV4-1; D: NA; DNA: TGCGCCAGCAGACTTGTCGGACAGAACACCGGGGAGCTGTTTTTT; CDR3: CASRLVGQNTGELFF
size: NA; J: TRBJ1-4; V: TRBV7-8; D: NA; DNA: TGTGCCAGCAGCCCCCGGCCGGTTAGAAATGAAAAACTGTTTTTT; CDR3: CASSPRPVRNEKLFF
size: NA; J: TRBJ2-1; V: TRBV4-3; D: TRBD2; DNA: TGCGCCAGCAGCCAAGAATTACTAGCGGGTCAAAATGAGCAGTTCTTC; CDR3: CASSQELLAGQNEQFF
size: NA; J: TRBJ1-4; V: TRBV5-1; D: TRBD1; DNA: TGCGCCAGCAGCCGGACAGGGGCTTCCGCTAATGAAAAACTGTTTTTT; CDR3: CASSRTGASANEKLFF
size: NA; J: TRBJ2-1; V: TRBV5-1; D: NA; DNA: TGCGCCAGCAGCCCCGGGGGCGGAAACAATGAGCAGTTCTTC; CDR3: CASSPGGGNNEQFF
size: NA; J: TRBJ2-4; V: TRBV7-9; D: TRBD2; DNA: TGTGCCAGCAGCTTCACGGGCACTAGCGACATTCAGTACTTC; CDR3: CASSFTGTSDIQYF
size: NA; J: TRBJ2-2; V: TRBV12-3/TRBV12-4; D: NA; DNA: TGTGCCAGCAGTTTAGGGCACCCGGGGGAGCTGTTTTTT; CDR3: CASSLGHPGELFF
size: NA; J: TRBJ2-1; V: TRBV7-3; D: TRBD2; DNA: TGTGCCAGCAGCTTGCTAGCGGGAGTATTTAATGAGCAGTTCTTC; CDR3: CASSLLAGVFNEQFF
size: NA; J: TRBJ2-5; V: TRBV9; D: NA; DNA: TGTGCCAGCAGCGTATCCTACAGGGAAGCAGAGACCCAGTACTTC; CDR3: CASSVSYREAETQYF
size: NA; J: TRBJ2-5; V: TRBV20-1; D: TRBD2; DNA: TGCAGTGCTAGTGGAAGGGCTAGCGGGGGGGAAGAGACCCAGTACTTC; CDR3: CSASGRASGGEETQYF
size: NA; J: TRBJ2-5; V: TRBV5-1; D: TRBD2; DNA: TGCGCCAGCAGCTCTAGCGGGTGGGAGACCCAGTACTTC; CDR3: CASSSSGWETQYF
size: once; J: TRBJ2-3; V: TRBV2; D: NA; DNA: TGTGCCAGCAGTGGTAGGGGACAAATCACAGATACGCAGTATTTT; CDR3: CASSGRGQITDTQYF
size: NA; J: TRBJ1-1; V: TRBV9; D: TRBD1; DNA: TGTGCCAGCAGCCCCGACAGGGTGGACACTGAAGCTTTCTTT; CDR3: CASSPDRVDTEAFF
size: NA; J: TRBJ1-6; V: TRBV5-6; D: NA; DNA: TGTGCCAGCAGCCTCGACAGTATTCGCTCACCCCTCCACTTT; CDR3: CASSLDSIRSPLHF
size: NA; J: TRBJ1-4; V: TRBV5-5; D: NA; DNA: TGTGCCAGCAGAACGAGGGCAGGGAGGGTGTCAACTAATGAAAAACTGTTTTTT; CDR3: CASRTRAGRVSTNEKLFF
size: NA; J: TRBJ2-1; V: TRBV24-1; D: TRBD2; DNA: TGTGCCACCGGCTCTAGCGGGGAGCGCTCCTACAATGAGCAGTTCTTC; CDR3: CATGSSGERSYNEQFF
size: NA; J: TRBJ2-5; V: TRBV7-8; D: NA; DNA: TGTGCCAGCACCCGATCCGAATACCAGTACTTC; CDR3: CASTRSEYQYF
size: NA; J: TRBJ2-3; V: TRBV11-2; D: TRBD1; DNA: TGTGCCAGCAGCACCCGACAGGGCCCAGATACGCAGTATTTT; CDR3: CASSTRQGPDTQYF
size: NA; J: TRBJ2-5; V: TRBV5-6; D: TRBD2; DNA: TGTGCCAGCAGCACCAAACTAGCGGGCATCCAAGAGACCCAGTACTTC; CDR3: CASSTKLAGIQETQYF
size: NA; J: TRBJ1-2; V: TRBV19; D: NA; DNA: TGTGCCAGTAGTATAACGGCAGGGATAGGTGGCTACACCTTC; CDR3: CASSITAGIGGYTF
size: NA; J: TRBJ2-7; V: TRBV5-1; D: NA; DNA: TGCGCCAGCGGGGAGGTGTCCTACGAGCAGTACTTC; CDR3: CASGEVSYEQYF
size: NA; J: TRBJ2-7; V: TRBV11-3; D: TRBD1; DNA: TGTGCCAGCAGCTCAAAGACAGGGAGCTCCTACGAGCAGTACTTC; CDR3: CASSSKTGSSYEQYF
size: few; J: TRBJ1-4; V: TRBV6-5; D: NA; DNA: TGTGCCAGCAGTTACTCCCCCTGGGGGGGGAGGGAAAAACTGTTTTTT; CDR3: CASSYSPWGGREKLFF
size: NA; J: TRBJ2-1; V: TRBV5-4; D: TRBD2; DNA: TGTGCCAGCAGCACGACTAGCGGGGGGGCTAGCTCCTACAATGAGCAGTTCTTC; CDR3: CASSTTSGGASSYNEQFF
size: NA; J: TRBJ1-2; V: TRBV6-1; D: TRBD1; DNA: TGTGCCAGCAGTGAAGAGAGGGACAGGGGTTACTACTACTATGGCTACACCTTC; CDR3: CASSEERDRGYYYYGYTF
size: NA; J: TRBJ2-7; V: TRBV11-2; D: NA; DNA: TGTGCCAGCAGCTTAGAGAGGACCGCTCCCTACGAGCAGTACTTC; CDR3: CASSLERTAPYEQYF
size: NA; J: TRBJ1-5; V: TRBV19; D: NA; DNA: TGTGCCAGTATTGGCAGCCGCCATCAGCCCCAGCATTTT; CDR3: CASIGSRHQPQHF
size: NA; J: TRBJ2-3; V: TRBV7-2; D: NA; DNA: TGTGCCAGCAGCGACGGACCGGGGAAGAGGGAGTATTTT; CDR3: CASSDGPGKREYF
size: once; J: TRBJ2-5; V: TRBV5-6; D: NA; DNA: TGTGCCAGCAATCAGGGTTCCACGGAGACCCAGTACTTC; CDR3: CASNQGSTETQYF
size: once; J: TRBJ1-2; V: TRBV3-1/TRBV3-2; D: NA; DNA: TGTGCCAGCTTGGACAGAGTTGGGTATGGCTACACCTTC; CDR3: CASLDRVGYGYTF
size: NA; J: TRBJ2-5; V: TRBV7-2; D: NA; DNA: TGTGCCAGCAGCTTTCCAGCCCAAGAGACCCAGTACTTC; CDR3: CASSFPAQETQYF
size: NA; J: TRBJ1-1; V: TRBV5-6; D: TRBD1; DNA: TGTGCCATCGGACAGGGCGGCACTGAAGCTTTCTTT; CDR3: CAIGQGGTEAFF
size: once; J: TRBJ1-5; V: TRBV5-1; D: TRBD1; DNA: TGCGCCAGCAGCCCGGGGGACAGACGTAATCAGCCCCAGCATTTT; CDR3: CASSPGDRRNQPQHF
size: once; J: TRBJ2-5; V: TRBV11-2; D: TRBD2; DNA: TGTGCCAGCTCCTTGAGACTAGCGGGACGGGGTGAGACCCAGTACTTC; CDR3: CASSLRLAGRGETQYF
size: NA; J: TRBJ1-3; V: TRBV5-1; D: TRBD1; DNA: TGCGCCAGCAGCGAAAGGACAGGGGCTGGAAACACCATATATTTT; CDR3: CASSERTGAGNTIYF
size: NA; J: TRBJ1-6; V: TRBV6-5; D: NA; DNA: TGTGCCAGCAGCCCCGGGCTCGATAATTCACCCCTCCACTTT; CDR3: CASSPGLDNSPLHF
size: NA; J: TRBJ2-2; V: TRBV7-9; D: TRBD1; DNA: TGTGCCAGCAGCCCGGGACAGACCACCGGGGAGCTGTTTTTT; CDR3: CASSPGQTTGELFF
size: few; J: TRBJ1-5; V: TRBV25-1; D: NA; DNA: TGTGCCAGCAGTGAGTGGGGTAGCAATCAGCCCCAGCATTTT; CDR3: CASSEWGSNQPQHF